Listed below are T cell receptor beta chains from one sample, sequenced in a study of blood T cell repertoires in COVID-19. Profiled with immunoSEQ multiplex PCR; TCRdb holds only in-frame clones, not every one. This repertoire shows 130,000 to 150,000 clones, around three quarters found once; its top ten account for around 13%. Sequencing used peripheral blood. Receptor source: a man of 80 years or more with acute or convalescent COVID-19. CDR3s include the opening cysteine and the closing phenylalanine or tryptophan. A D gene is named only where the DNA matches it firmly. Clone size appears in some rows only: once, few, many, or a class for an expanded clone.

d_call,j_call,v_call,cdr3_length,clone_size,cdr3_nt,cdr3_aa
.,TRBJ1-5,TRBV3-1/TRBV3-2,14,many,TGTGCCAGCAGCATGGACATCCTCGATCAGCCCCAGCATTTT,CASSMDILDQPQHF
TRBD1,TRBJ1-6,TRBV5-6,17,.,TGTGCCAGCAGCCCCGGGACAGGGGAGAAGGGTAATTCACCCCTCCACTTT,CASSPGTGEKGNSPLHF
.,TRBJ1-2,TRBV5-8,14,.,TGTGCCAGCAGCTTGAGGGAGCCTAACTATGGCTACACCTTC,CASSLREPNYGYTF
.,TRBJ1-2,TRBV28,11,.,TGTGCCAGCAGTTTTTCTAGCGGCTACACCTTC,CASSFSSGYTF
.,TRBJ2-7,TRBV29-1,11,.,TGCAGCGTTAAGAGAGAGTACGAGCAGTACTTC,CSVKREYEQYF
TRBD1,TRBJ2-5,TRBV28,15,few,TGTGCCAGCAGTGCCAGGGGGCAGGACCAAGAGACCCAGTACTTC,CASSARGQDQETQYF
TRBD1,TRBJ1-4,TRBV10-3,15,.,TGTGCCGCAGGGACAGGGGGCGCAACTAATGAAAAACTGTTTTTT,CAAGTGGATNEKLFF
.,TRBJ1-2,TRBV7-9,12,.,TGTGCCAGCAGCCCAGAGGACTATGGCTACACCTTC,CASSPEDYGYTF
.,TRBJ1-1,TRBV6-5,12,.,TGTGCCAGCAGTTACAGGGGGAGTGAAGCTTTCTTT,CASSYRGSEAFF
TRBD2,TRBJ2-6,TRBV27,18,.,TGTGCCAGCAGTCCCAGAAGAACGGGGGGGCACGGGGCCAACGTCCTGACTTTC,CASSPRRTGGHGANVLTF
.,TRBJ2-7,TRBV3-1/TRBV3-2,14,.,TGTGCCAGCAGCCCCCGGTCGGGGAGCCACGAGCAGTACTTC,CASSPRSGSHEQYF
TRBD1,TRBJ2-7,TRBV5-1,15,.,TGCGCCAGCAGCGGGCAACAGGGGGCGTGGAACGAGCAGTACTTC,CASSGQQGAWNEQYF
TRBD1,TRBJ1-2,TRBV3-1/TRBV3-2,15,few,TGTGCCAGCAGCCACGTGGACAGGGGGTTGTATGGCTACACCTTC,CASSHVDRGLYGYTF
.,TRBJ1-5,TRBV28,12,.,TGTGCCAGCAGCCCCCCTAGGCAGCCCCAGCATTTT,CASSPPRQPQHF
TRBD2,TRBJ2-2,TRBV9,15,.,TGTGCCAGCAGCCTCGGACTAGCACCCACCGGGGAGCTGTTTTTT,CASSLGLAPTGELFF
.,TRBJ1-1,TRBV7-2,15,.,TGTGCCAGCACTTCCGCGGGGAATAAGAACACTGAAGCTTTCTTT,CASTSAGNKNTEAFF
.,TRBJ1-5,TRBV12-3/TRBV12-4,12,.,TGTGCCAGCAGTTTACAGGTCCAGCCCCAGCATTTT,CASSLQVQPQHF
.,TRBJ1-1,TRBV7-6,17,.,TGTGCCAGCAGTTCCGCGGACAGCGAAAAGGGGAACACTGAAGCTTTCTTT,CASSSADSEKGNTEAFF
.,TRBJ2-7,TRBV12-3/TRBV12-4,13,few,TGTGCCAGCAGTTTACTGCGGGGTCACGAGCAGTACTTC,CASSLLRGHEQYF
.,TRBJ1-2,TRBV5-1,14,many,TGCGCCAGCAGGAGTAGGGGTCAAAACTATGGCTACACCTTC,CASRSRGQNYGYTF
TRBD2,TRBJ2-2,TRBV27,19,.,TGTGCCAGCAGTTGGGGGAGCGGGGGCCGACTCGCGAACACCGGGGAGCTGTTTTTT,CASSWGSGGRLANTGELFF
TRBD1,TRBJ1-1,TRBV28,14,.,TGTGCCAGCGGGCCAGGGGGGCGAGTAGCTGAAGCTTTCTTT,CASGPGGRVAEAFF